This T cell receptor beta chain was retrieved from a study of CD8+ T cells in alopecia areata (dated by TCRdb to the late 2010s). Context from the whole study: In both human patients and the C3H/HeJ mouse model, the study applied high-throughput TCRbeta sequencing to look at T cell clonal expansion in alopecia areata. Scalp tissue and sorted CD4+ and CD8+ peripheral blood T cells from patchy and totalis/universalis alopecia areata patients and from healthy controls were covered by human TCRbeta sequencing. Clonality in the scalp was compared among normal scalp (n=4), patchy alopecia areata scalp (n=8), and alopecia totalis/universalis scalp (n=8). The RNA source kit depended on sample type: the PAXgene miRNA kit for fixed scalp, the miRNeasy kit for PBMCs, and the RNeasy kit for mouse skin. TCRbeta CDR3 regions were amplified by immunoSEQ multiplex PCR using 35 Vbeta forward and 13 Jbeta reverse primers.

PBMCs were isolated by density centrifugation and stained for CD3, CD4 and CD8, and CD4+ and CD8+ T cells were sorted on a FACSAria. Scalp biopsies and blood samples were provided by unaffected controls. For this clone: The specificity of this receptor is unknown. No base quality information exists; no much larger clone differs at one position.

The junction carries 6 bases between V and J, which are trimmed by 0 bases and 4 bases respectively. Including the terminal cysteine and phenylalanine, the CDR3 comprises 13 residues. Just the 39-base CDR3 DNA is kept, in frame starting at base 1. The germline V gene sets CDR1 to SGHRS and CDR2 to YFSETQ. Library prep was done by the immunoSEQ multiplex PCR assay. To provide template for TCR sequencing, every sample had RNA extracted and reverse transcribed into cDNA. SuperScript III was used to make first-strand cDNA, primed with a 2:1 mix of oligo-dT and random hexamers. A synthetic immune receptor repertoire was used to gauge amplification bias, and whatever bias remained was removed computationally. In the source study's methods: Raw reads were preprocessed to remove errors, and CDR3 was defined by IMGT conventions from the conserved cysteine to phenylalanine. Clonality was computed by normalizing Shannon entropy by log2 of the number of productive unique TCRs and subtracting the result from 1. Whether each scalp clone was CD4 or CD8 was inferred by checking scalp TCRbeta sequences against the CD4 and CD8 repertoires from sorted blood. As stored in TCRdb, this immuneACCESS dataset retains in-frame rearrangements with V and J assigned. A fraction of the clones does not appear; measured against another copy, unresolved V genes explain less than half of the discrepancy, and the remainder lacks a known reason. V and J calls and clone size are copied from that table; D and trimming were computed from the DNA. This sample has about 120,000 clones in its table, and roughly two thirds of those were observed once. Around 2.7% of the sample rests with the top ten.

On the study overall, not on this receptor specifically: Lesional scalp, especially in alopecia totalis/universalis, showed higher clonality and more expanded CD8+ clones than normal scalp, suggesting antigenic drive. Unlike mouse skin, where gammadelta T cells dominate, normal human skin contains resident alphabeta T cells that get sequenced too, which complicates analysis of the scalp TCR repertoire. Shared TCR sequences between patients were less evident than in mice, which may be partly attributable to HLA diversity in the patient population.

The chain is assembled from TRBV5-1 and TRBJ2-3, with no D gene named confidently. This sequence was found in a human donor in good health. The specimen sequenced was CD4+ T cells sorted from blood. CDR3 loop: CASSLGGADTQYF. In nucleotide form, the sequence is TGCGCCAGCAGCTTGGGAGGCGCAGATACGCAGTATTTT.